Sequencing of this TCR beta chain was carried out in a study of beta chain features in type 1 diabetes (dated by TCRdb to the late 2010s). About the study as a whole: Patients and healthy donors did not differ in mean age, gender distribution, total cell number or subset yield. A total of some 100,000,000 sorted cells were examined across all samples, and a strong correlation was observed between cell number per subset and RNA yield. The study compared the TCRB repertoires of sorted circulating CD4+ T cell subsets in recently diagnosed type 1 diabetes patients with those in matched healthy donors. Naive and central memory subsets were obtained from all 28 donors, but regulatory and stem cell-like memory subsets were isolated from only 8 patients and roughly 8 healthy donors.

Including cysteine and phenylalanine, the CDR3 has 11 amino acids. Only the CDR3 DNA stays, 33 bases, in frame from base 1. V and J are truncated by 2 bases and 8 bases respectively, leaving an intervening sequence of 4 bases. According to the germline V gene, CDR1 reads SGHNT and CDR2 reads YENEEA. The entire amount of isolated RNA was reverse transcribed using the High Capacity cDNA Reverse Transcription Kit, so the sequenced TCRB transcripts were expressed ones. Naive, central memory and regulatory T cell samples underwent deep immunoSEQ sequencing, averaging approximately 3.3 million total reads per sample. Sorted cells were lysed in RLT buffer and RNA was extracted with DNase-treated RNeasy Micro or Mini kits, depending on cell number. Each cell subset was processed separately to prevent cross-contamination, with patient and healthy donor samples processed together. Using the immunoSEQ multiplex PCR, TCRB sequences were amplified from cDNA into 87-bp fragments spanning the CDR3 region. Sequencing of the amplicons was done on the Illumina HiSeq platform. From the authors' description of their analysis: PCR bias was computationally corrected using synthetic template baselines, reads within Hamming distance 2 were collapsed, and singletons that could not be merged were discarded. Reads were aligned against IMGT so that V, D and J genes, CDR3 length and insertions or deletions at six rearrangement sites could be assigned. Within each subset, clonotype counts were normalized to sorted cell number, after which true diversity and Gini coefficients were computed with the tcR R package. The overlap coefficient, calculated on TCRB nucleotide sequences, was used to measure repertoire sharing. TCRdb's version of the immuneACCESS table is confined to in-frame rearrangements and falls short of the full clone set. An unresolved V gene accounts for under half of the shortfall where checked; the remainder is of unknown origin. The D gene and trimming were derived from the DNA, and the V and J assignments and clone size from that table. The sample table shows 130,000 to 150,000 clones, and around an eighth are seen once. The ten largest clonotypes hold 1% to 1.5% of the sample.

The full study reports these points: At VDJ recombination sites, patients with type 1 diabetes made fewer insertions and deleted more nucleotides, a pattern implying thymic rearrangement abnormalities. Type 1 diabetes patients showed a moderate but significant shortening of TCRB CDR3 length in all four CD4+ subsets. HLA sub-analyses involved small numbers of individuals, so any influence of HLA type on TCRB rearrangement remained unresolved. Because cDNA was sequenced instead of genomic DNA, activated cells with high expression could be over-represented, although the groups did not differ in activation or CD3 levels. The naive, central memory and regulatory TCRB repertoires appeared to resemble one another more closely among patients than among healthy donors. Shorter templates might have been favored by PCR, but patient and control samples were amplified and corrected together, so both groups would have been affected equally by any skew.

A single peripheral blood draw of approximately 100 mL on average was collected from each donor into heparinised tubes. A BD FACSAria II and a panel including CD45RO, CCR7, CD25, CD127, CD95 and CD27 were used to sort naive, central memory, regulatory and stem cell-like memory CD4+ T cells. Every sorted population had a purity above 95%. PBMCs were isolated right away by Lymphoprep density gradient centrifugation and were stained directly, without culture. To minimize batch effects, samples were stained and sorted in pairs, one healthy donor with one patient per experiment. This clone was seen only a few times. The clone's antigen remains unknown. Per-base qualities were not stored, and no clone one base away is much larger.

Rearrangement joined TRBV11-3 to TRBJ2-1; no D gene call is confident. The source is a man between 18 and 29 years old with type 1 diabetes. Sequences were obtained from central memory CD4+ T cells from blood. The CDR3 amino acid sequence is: CASSLIHEQFF. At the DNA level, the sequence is TGTGCCAGCAGCTTAATCCATGAGCAGTTCTTC.